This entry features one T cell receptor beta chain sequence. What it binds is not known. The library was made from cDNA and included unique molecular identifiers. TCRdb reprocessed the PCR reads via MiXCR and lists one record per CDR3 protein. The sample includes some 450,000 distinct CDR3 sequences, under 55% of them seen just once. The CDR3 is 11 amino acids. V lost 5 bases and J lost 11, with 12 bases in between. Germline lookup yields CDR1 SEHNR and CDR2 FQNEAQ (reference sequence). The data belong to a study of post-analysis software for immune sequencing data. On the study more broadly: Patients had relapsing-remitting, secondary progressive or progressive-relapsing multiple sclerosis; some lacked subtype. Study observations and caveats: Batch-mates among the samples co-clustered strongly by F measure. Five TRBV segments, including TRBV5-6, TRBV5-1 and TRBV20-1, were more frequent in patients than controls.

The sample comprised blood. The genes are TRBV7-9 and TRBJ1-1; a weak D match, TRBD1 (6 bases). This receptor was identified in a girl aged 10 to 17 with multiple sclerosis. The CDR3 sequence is CASSASGAAFF. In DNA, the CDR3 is TGTGCCAGCAGCGCATCAGGGGCGGCTTTCTTT.